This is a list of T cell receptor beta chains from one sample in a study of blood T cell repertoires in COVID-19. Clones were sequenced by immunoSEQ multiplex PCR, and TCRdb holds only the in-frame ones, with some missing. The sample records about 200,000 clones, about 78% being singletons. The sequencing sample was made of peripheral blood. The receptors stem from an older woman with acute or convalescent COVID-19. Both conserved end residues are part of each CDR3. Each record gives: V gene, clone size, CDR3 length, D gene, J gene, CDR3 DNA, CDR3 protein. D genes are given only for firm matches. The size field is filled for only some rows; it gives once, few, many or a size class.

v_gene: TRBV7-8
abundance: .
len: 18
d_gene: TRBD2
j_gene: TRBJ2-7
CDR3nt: TGTGCCAGCAGCCTCGGAAAAGGGACTAGCGACAAAAACTACGAGCAGTACTTC
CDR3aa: CASSLGKGTSDKNYEQYF

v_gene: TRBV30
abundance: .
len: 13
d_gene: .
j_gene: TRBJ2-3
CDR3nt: TGTGCCTGGACAAGCGGATACACAGATACGCAGTATTTT
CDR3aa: CAWTSGYTDTQYF

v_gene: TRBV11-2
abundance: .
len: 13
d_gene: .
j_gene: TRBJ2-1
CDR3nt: TGTGCCAGCAGTTCGGGATTATACAATGAGCAGTTCTTC
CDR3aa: CASSSGLYNEQFF

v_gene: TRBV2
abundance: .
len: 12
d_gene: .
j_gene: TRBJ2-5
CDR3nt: TGTGCCAGCAGCAGGGGTCGAGAGACCCAGTACTTC
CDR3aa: CASSRGRETQYF

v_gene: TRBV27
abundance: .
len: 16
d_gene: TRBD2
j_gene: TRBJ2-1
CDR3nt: TGTGCCAGCAGTCCACGGACTAGCGGGGGTTACAATGAGCAGTTCTTC
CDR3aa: CASSPRTSGGYNEQFF

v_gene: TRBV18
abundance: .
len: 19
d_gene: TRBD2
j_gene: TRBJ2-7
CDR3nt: TGTGCCAGCTCACCACCTGTTCGGGCTAGCGGGAGCAATAGCTACGAGCAGTACTTC
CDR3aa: CASSPPVRASGSNSYEQYF

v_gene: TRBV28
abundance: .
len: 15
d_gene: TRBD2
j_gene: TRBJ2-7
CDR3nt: TGTGCCAGCAGCAATCCGACTAGCGGGTACTACGAGCAGTACTTC
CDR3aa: CASSNPTSGYYEQYF

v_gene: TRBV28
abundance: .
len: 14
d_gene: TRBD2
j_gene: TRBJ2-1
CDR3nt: TGTGCCAGCTACGGGACTAGCGGGTACAATGAGCAGTTCTTC
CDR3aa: CASYGTSGYNEQFF

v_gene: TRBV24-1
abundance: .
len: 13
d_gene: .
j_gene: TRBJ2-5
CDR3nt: TGTGCCACCAGGGCAGGGGTATCCGAGACCCAGTACTTC
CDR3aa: CATRAGVSETQYF

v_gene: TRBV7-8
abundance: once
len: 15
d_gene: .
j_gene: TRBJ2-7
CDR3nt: TGTGCCAGCAGCTTGCGTGCGGGATCGACCTACGAGCAGTACTTC
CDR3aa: CASSLRAGSTYEQYF